The clone carrying this T cell receptor (beta chain) has just one count. What it recognizes is unknown. The source of the sample is a study of vaccination effects on CD4 cells after COVID-19. At the level of the study: Culturing of about 2 million PBMC per well took place with approximately 9.3 IU/ml IL-2 and 10 ug/ml peptides. Overall study findings and caveats: Late after vaccination, infection- and vaccine-induced clones showed marked clonal contraction.

The assay was immunoSEQ multiplex PCR, and TCRdb's table has in-frame clones only and misses some. The sample shows around 30,000 clones, about 60% of them seen only once. With 2 bases removed from V and 1 base from J, the gap between germline ends came to 5 bases. The CDR3 is 13 amino acids. The germline V gene has CDR1 WNHNN and CDR2 SYGVQD (reference sequence). Isolation of CD4+ T cells took place after about nine days of culture. Half of the medium was exchanged for IL-2 medium on both days 3 and 7. The sample consisted of CD4+ T cells from PBMCs cultured without peptide, taken before COVID-19 vaccination. The clonotype comes from a human donor who received a COVID-19 vaccine. The rearrangement links TRBV10-1 to TRBJ1-1; no definite D call. CDR3 bases: TGCGCCAGCAGTGAGAGCGGGAACACTGAAGCTTTCTTT. Translated, it gives CASSESGNTEAFF.